This T cell receptor (beta chain) was sequenced in a study of cytomegalovirus exposure and HLA in healthy donors. Whole-study findings and limits: Association of under 20,000 TCR beta sequences with HLA alleles was found at 0.05 false discovery rate in a later analysis. It was reported in a later analysis that an Asian-associated ancestry cluster showed fewer N-insertions than the 666-donor mean.

CDR1 is SQVTM and CDR2 is ANQGSEA in the germline V gene. Trimming took off 4 bases at V and 4 bases at J, with 13 bases between the two ends. The CDR3 contains 13 residues. Primers for the PCR totalled 60 Vbeta and 13 Jbeta. Libraries were prepared by immunoSEQ multiplex PCR; TCRdb keeps only in-frame clonotypes and omits some of them. The table includes 210,000 or so clones, about 80% detected once. This clone showed up just once. Its antigen is undetermined. The chain uses TRBV29-1 and TRBJ1-1, with D maybe TRBD1 (6 bases). The source is a girl aged 10-17 years in good health and CMV-seronegative. Specimen: PBMCs. This CDR3 is CSVVRGGGTEAFF. The CDR3 DNA reads as TGCAGCGTTGTTAGGGGGGGTGGCACTGAAGCTTTCTTT.